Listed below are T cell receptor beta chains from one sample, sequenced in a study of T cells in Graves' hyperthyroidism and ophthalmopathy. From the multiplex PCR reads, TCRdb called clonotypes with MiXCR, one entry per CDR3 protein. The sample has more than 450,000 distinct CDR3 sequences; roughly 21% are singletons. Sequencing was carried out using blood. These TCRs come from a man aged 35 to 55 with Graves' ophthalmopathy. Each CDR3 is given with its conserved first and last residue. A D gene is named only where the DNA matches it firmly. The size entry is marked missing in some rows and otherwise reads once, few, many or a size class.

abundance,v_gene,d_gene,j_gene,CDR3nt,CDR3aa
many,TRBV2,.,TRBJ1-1,TGTGCCAGCACAGGTCTCCCGAACACTGAAGCTTTCTTT,CASTGLPNTEAFF
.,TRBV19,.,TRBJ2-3,TGTGCCAGTACCTCGACAGCCTCAGTGGCGCAGTATTTT,CASTSTASVAQYF
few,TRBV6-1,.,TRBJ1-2,TGTGCCAGCCACGGCCGGGCCTCTTACTATGGCTACACCTTC,CASHGRASYYGYTF
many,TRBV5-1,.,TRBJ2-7,TGCGCCAGCAGCTTGCTACAGGGAGGCGAGCAGTACTTC,CASSLLQGGEQYF
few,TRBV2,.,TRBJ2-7,TGTGCCAGCAGTGGCCTGGGGACGAAGGCCTACGAGCAGTACTTC,CASSGLGTKAYEQYF
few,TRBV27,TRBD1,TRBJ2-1,TGTGCCAGCAGTCCCGGCAGGGGACAGGGTAGCAATGAGCAGTTCTTC,CASSPGRGQGSNEQFF
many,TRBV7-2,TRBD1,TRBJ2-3,TGTGCCAGCAGCTACAGGACAGGTTTTAGCACAGATACGCAGTATTTT,CASSYRTGFSTDTQYF
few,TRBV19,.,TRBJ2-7,TGTGCCAGTAGTATAGAAGGCAGCACCTACGAGCAGTACTTC,CASSIEGSTYEQYF
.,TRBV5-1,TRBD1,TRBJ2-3,TGCGCCAGCACCCCTAGGGGGCCCGCAGATACGCAGTATTTT,CASTPRGPADTQYF
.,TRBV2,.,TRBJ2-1,TGTGCCAGCAGCCTTCCAGCCCTACCCGTGGCGAATGAGCAGTTCTTC,CASSLPALPVANEQFF
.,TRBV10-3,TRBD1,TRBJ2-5,TGTGCCATCAGGGGGGACAGAGTCCAAGAGACCCAGTACTTC,CAIRGDRVQETQYF
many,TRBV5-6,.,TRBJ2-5,TGTGCCAGCAGCTTCTACCGGACAGGCCTAGCGGACCAGTACTTC,CASSFYRTGLADQYF
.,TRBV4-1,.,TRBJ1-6,TGCGCCAGCAGCCTTCCCGGGGGGAGAGATTCACCCCTCCACTTT,CASSLPGGRDSPLHF
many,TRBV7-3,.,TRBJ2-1,TGTGCCAGCAGCTTAATGGAACAGGGTGAGAAGTTCTTC,CASSLMEQGEKFF
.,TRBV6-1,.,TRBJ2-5,TGCGCCAGCAGTCCTAATTGGGCGCAAGAGACCCAGTACTTC,CASSPNWAQETQYF
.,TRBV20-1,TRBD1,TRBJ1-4,TGCAGTGCTAGTGAGAGGACAGGGGTTGAAAAACTGTTTTTT,CSASERTGVEKLFF
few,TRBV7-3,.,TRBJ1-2,TGTGCCAGCAGCTTACAACAGGGCGGGAACTATGGCTACACCTTC,CASSLQQGGNYGYTF
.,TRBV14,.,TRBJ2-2,TGTGCCAGCAGCCCCCAACGCGCCAGCGGGCCCACCGGGGAGCTGTTTTTT,CASSPQRASGPTGELFF
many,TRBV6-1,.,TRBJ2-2,TGTGCCAGCAGGACAACTAACACCGGGGAGCTGTTTTTT,CASRTTNTGELFF
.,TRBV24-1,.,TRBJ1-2,TGTGCCACCAGTGATTTGCGGCAGGATCCTTTCTATGGCTACACCTTC,CATSDLRQDPFYGYTF
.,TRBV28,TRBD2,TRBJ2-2,TGTGCCAGCAGTTTTGCCGGGACTAGCATCGGGAAGCTGTTTTTT,CASSFAGTSIGKLFF
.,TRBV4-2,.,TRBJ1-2,TGTGCCAGCAGCCAAGGACAGTCCGGGCAGGGCAGACCCTATGGCTACACCTTC,CASSQGQSGQGRPYGYTF
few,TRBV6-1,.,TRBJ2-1,TGTGCCAGCACCCGGGACGGGGATTGGTATGAGCAGTTCTTC,CASTRDGDWYEQFF
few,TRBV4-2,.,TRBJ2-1,TGTGCCAGCAGCCAAGATTGGGGGGCGGGGAATGAGCAGTTCTTC,CASSQDWGAGNEQFF
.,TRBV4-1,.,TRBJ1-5,TGCGCCAGCAGCCAAGATGCTTCCGGAGTGCAGCCCCAGCATTTT,CASSQDASGVQPQHF
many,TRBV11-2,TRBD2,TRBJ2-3,TGTGCCAGCAGCTTAGTGGGGACTAGCGGCTCAGATACGCAGTATTTT,CASSLVGTSGSDTQYF
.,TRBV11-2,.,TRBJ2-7,TGTGCCAGCAGCTTAGGGGGAGAGGGCCCCCTTCACGAGCAGTACTTC,CASSLGGEGPLHEQYF
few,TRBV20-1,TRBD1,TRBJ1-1,TGCAGTGCATCGGGACAGGGGGCGGGGACTGAAGCTTTCTTT,CSASGQGAGTEAFF
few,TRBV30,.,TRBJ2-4,TGTGCCTGTTTCTTCTCCGGAGCCAAAAACATTCAGTACTTC,CACFFSGAKNIQYF
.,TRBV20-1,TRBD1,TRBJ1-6,TGCAGTGCTACCACCGGAGGACAGGAGTACTCACCCCTCCACTTT,CSATTGGQEYSPLHF
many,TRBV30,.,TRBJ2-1,TGTGCCTGGAGGGTACTAGCACATCCGAATGAGCAGTTCTTC,CAWRVLAHPNEQFF
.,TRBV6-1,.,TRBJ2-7,TGTGCCAGCAGTGGGGGAAGAGGGACCTACGAGCAGTACTTC,CASSGGRGTYEQYF
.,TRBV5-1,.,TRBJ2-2,TGCGCCAGCAGCCCCCAGGGAAGATTTACCGGGGAGCTGTTTTTT,CASSPQGRFTGELFF
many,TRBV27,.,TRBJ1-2,TGTGCCAGCAGTCCCGCAGAGACCTATGGCTACACCTTC,CASSPAETYGYTF
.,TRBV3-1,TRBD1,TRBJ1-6,TGTGCCAGCAGTCGGACAGGGGCCAATAATTCACCCCTCCACTTT,CASSRTGANNSPLHF
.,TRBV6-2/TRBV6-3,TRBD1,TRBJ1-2,TGTGCCAGCAGACCGGGACAGGAGATACTATGGGGCTACACCTTC,CASRPGQEILWGYTF
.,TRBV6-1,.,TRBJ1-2,TGTGCCAGCATGAGGTTTGGCTACACCTTC,CASMRFGYTF
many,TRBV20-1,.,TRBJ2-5,TGCAGTGCTAGAGATAGTGGCAGGCCGCCATCTCAAGAGACCCAGTACTTC,CSARDSGRPPSQETQYF
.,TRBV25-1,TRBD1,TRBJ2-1,TGTGCCAGCAGTGGCTATACAGGGGGCGATCTCAATGAGCAGTTCTTC,CASSGYTGGDLNEQFF
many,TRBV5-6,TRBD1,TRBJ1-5,TGTGCCAGCAGCTTGTTCACAGGGGAAGGCAATCAGCCCCAGCATTTT,CASSLFTGEGNQPQHF
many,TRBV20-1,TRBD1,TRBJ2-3,TGCAGTGCTAGAGATGGTACAGGGGGCCCATCCAGACGCTACGGCACAGATACGCAGTATTTT,CSARDGTGGPSRRYGTDTQYF
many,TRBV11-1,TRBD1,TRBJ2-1,TGTGCCAGCAGCAGCCGGGACAGGGCTCGGGACAATGAGCAGTTCTTC,CASSSRDRARDNEQFF
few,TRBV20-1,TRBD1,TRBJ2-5,TGCAGTGCTAGAGATACAGGGGTCAGGACAGAGACCCAGTACTTC,CSARDTGVRTETQYF